This is a list of T cell receptor beta chains from one sample in a study of patients and donors after allogeneic stem cell transplantation. TCRdb recomputed calls from the RT-PCR reads with MiXCR, one row per CDR3 protein. The sample yields about 960,000 distinct CDR3 sequences, around 17% seen once. The sample comprised blood, either unsorted or a sorted T cell fraction (not recorded which). These receptors all stem from a human donor who was either an allogeneic HSCT recipient or a stem cell or donor lymphocyte infusion donor (not recorded which). It is not recorded whose cells these are; they may come from a transplant donor. The CDR3 runs from the conserved cysteine through the conserved F or W. The order of the fields is clone size, V gene, J gene, D gene, CDR3 protein, CDR3 DNA. A D gene is named only where the DNA matches it firmly. The listing skips clone size in some rows; elsewhere it reads once, few, many or a size class.

.	TRBV4-3	TRBJ2-5	.	CASSQEIGETQYF	TGCGCCAGCAGCCAAGAAATAGGAGAGACCCAGTACTTC
.	TRBV20-1	TRBJ1-5	.	CSAREGFANQPQHF	TGCAGTGCTAGAGAAGGTTTTGCAAATCAGCCCCAGCATTTT
few	TRBV12-3/TRBV12-4	TRBJ1-2	.	CASSLAVKMNGYTF	TGTGCCAGCAGTTTAGCGGTAAAGATGAATGGCTACACCTTC
.	TRBV18	TRBJ1-6	TRBD1	CASSQIGTDYNSPLHF	TGTGCCAGCTCCCAGATCGGGACAGACTATAATTCACCCCTCCACTTT
few	TRBV12-3/TRBV12-4	TRBJ1-6	TRBD1	CASSPTGGGNSPLHF	TGTGCCAGCAGTCCAACAGGGGGGGGGAATTCACCCCTCCACTTT
many	TRBV12-3/TRBV12-4	TRBJ2-2	.	CASSLTTGELFF	TGTGCCAGCAGTTTAACCACCGGGGAGCTGTTTTTT
.	TRBV2	TRBJ1-1	.	CASILELNTEAFF	TGTGCCAGCATTTTAGAGTTGAACACTGAAGCTTTCTTT
.	TRBV6-1	TRBJ2-3	.	CATTGGGGGTDTQYF	TGTGCCACCACCGGCGGAGGGGGGGGCACAGATACGCAGTATTTT
.	TRBV4-3	TRBJ1-3	.	CASSQEKGRGNTIYF	TGCGCCAGCAGCCAAGAAAAAGGCAGGGGAAACACCATATATTTT
.	TRBV29-1	TRBJ2-5	.	CSTPEVVRGTQYF	TGCAGCACCCCCGAGGTGGTTCGTGGGACCCAGTACTTC
.	TRBV20-1	TRBJ2-1	TRBD2	CSAGHSGRAVDEQFF	TGCAGTGCTGGACATAGCGGGAGGGCGGTCGATGAGCAGTTCTTC
.	TRBV4-1	TRBJ1-5	.	CASSQEPGSNQPQHF	TGCGCCAGCAGCCAAGAACCAGGTAGCAATCAGCCCCAGCATTTT
.	TRBV20-1	TRBJ2-2	.	CSASTRNTGELFF	TGCAGTGCTAGCACCAGGAACACCGGGGAGCTGTTTTTT
few	TRBV7-9	TRBJ1-1	TRBD1	CASSYHRGRPTEAFF	TGTGCCAGCAGCTACCACAGGGGTCGGCCCACTGAAGCTTTCTTT
.	TRBV5-6	TRBJ2-1	.	CASSLGGATTHF	TGTGCCAGCAGCTTGGGTGGGGCCACAACACACTTC
.	TRBV30	TRBJ2-7	.	CAWSAAGYHEQYF	TGTGCCTGGAGTGCTGCGGGGTATCACGAGCAGTACTTC
many	TRBV6-5	TRBJ1-1	.	CASRAGTEAFF	TGTGCCAGCCGCGCGGGTACTGAAGCTTTCTTT
many	TRBV6-1	TRBJ2-1	.	CASSDLYEQFF	TGTGCCAGCAGTGATCTCTATGAGCAGTTCTTC
.	TRBV5-1	TRBJ2-1	.	CASSLASGVANEQFF	TGCGCCAGCAGCTTGGCGTCGGGCGTTGCCAATGAGCAGTTCTTC
.	TRBV6-6	TRBJ1-5	.	CAGRDSNQPQHF	TGTGCCGGTCGGGATAGCAATCAGCCCCAGCATTTT
.	TRBV4-1	TRBJ1-6	TRBD1	CASSLAGGRESSYNSPLHF	TGCGCCAGCAGCCTTGCAGGGGGGAGGGAGAGCTCCTATAATTCACCCCTCCACTTT
few	TRBV27	TRBJ1-1	TRBD1	CASSFPPGQGRITEAFF	TGTGCCAGCAGTTTCCCCCCGGGACAGGGGCGAATCACTGAAGCTTTCTTT
.	TRBV9	TRBJ1-5	TRBD1	CASSGEQGEGNQPQHF	TGTGCCAGCAGCGGAGAACAGGGGGAGGGCAATCAGCCCCAGCATTTT
few	TRBV27	TRBJ1-5	.	CASSAAGNQPQHF	TGTGCCAGCAGTGCAGCGGGAAATCAGCCCCAGCATTTT
.	TRBV6-1	TRBJ1-3	TRBD1	CASKRGNDRVSGNTIYF	TGTGCCAGCAAACGGGGTAATGACAGGGTCTCTGGAAACACCATATATTTT
.	TRBV12-3/TRBV12-4	TRBJ1-2	.	CASRPTRGPNYGYTF	TGTGCCAGCAGGCCCACGCGCGGGCCGAACTATGGCTACACCTTC
.	TRBV10-3	TRBJ2-2	TRBD1	CATIAGTGGFTGELFF	TGTGCCACCATAGCTGGGACAGGGGGCTTCACCGGGGAGCTGTTTTTT
.	TRBV27	TRBJ2-7	.	CASSLLGISYEQYF	TGTGCCAGCAGTTTATTGGGTATCTCCTACGAGCAGTACTTC
.	TRBV7-4	TRBJ1-1	.	CASSLPDSPGNTEAFF	TGTGCCAGCAGCTTGCCAGACTCTCCTGGGAACACTGAAGCTTTCTTT
.	TRBV12-3/TRBV12-4	TRBJ2-1	TRBD1	CASSPGQGAHEQFF	TGTGCCAGCAGTCCGGGACAGGGGGCTCATGAGCAGTTCTTC
.	TRBV12-3/TRBV12-4	TRBJ1-2	.	CASRGQGTYGYTF	TGTGCCAGCAGGGGGCAGGGTACCTATGGCTACACCTTC
.	TRBV7-9	TRBJ1-2	TRBD1	CASSPLGDRGGYTF	TGTGCCAGCAGCCCACTGGGTGACAGGGGCGGCTACACCTTC
few	TRBV6-2/TRBV6-3	TRBJ1-2	TRBD1	CASGGQGLANYGYTF	TGTGCCAGCGGGGGACAGGGTTTGGCTAACTATGGCTACACCTTC
few	TRBV30	TRBJ2-5	TRBD1	CAWSGGKETQYF	TGTGCCTGGTCAGGGGGCAAAGAGACCCAGTACTTC
.	TRBV29-1	TRBJ1-1	TRBD1	CSGTGGVNTEAFF	TGCAGCGGGACAGGGGGGGTGAACACTGAAGCTTTCTTT
once	TRBV7-2	TRBJ2-1	TRBD2	CATRLAGGPKEQFF	TGTGCCACTCGACTAGCGGGGGGGCCTAAGGAGCAGTTCTTC
.	TRBV24-1	TRBJ2-3	.	CATSDLRTGTDTQYF	TGTGCCACCAGTGATTTGAGGACCGGCACAGATACGCAGTATTTT
few	TRBV7-3	TRBJ1-1	.	CASSPFRESTEAFF	TGTGCCAGCAGCCCGTTCCGGGAGAGTACTGAAGCTTTCTTT
.	TRBV7-2	TRBJ1-6	.	CASSLMASGNSPLHF	TGTGCCAGCAGCTTAATGGCGTCAGGGAATTCACCCCTCCACTTT
.	TRBV7-9	TRBJ1-5	TRBD1	CASSSTGVDQPQHF	TGTGCCAGCAGCTCGACAGGGGTGGATCAGCCCCAGCATTTT
.	TRBV5-5	TRBJ1-4	.	CASTPDIPNEKLFF	TGTGCCAGCACGCCCGACATTCCGAATGAAAAACTGTTTTTT
few	TRBV7-9	TRBJ1-4	TRBD1	CASSFPQGYNEKLFF	TGTGCCAGCAGCTTCCCACAGGGGTATAATGAAAAACTGTTTTTT
few	TRBV6-1	TRBJ1-2	.	CASSEWRGQGGYTF	TGTGCCAGCAGTGAATGGAGAGGGCAGGGAGGCTACACCTTC
.	TRBV20-1	TRBJ2-3	.	CSASVPQRSTDTQYF	TGCAGTGCTAGCGTTCCGCAGCGAAGCACAGATACGCAGTATTTT
.	TRBV29-1	TRBJ2-5	TRBD2	CSVEGGTSRWETQYF	TGCAGCGTGGAGGGCGGGACTAGTCGATGGGAGACCCAGTACTTC
.	TRBV3-1	TRBJ2-7	TRBD1	CASSSRQGGSEQYF	TGTGCCAGCAGCTCCCGACAGGGCGGGTCCGAGCAGTACTTC